These T cell receptor beta chains were read from a single sample in a study of cytomegalovirus exposure and HLA in healthy donors. The protocol was immunoSEQ multiplex PCR, while the TCRdb copy is restricted to in-frame clones and leaves out a portion. This table holds 150,000 to 200,000 clones, 81% found once. The sequenced material came from PBMCs. The receptor set was obtained from a man aged 50-59 years in good health and CMV-seronegative. The CDR3 runs from the conserved cysteine through the conserved F or W.

V | CDR3
TRBV7-2 | CASQSLLGATLFF
TRBV19 | CASSIGTVLGAEAFF
TRBV6-5 | CASSRGGEQYF
TRBV2 | CASSPGAGFGQPQHF
TRBV7-8 | CASSLAGTGSTEAFF
TRBV19 | CASSSVDRELTEAFF
TRBV19 | CASRLGVEETQYF
TRBV5-5 | CASSYTGKAGNTIYF
TRBV7-9 | CASSKGGGNTEAFF
TRBV10-3 | CAISGGWTANTGELFF
TRBV6-5 | CASSSQGQGDTEAFF
TRBV6-5 | CASSYSRNQPQHF
TRBV18 | CASSLGQGLDTQYF
TRBV6-5 | CASSLYRQESPLHF
TRBV10-3 | CAISESIGSSYEQYF
TRBV10-3 | CAISAKGTSGLGNEQFF
TRBV6-1 | CASSEWRGPSTDTQYF